This TCR beta chain was identified in a study of OX40 agonist ivuxolimab in advanced cancers. Sequencing used immunoSEQ multiplex PCR; TCRdb keeps in-frame clones, though not all of them. The data hold around 65,000 clones, with around 87% observed a single time. The V end lost 6 bases, the J end lost 4 bases, and 10 bases lay between the germline ends. This CDR3 has 13 amino acids. Germline V lookup: CDR1 MNHEY, CDR2 SVGAGI. The chain carries TRBV6-5 and TRBJ2-1; D perhaps matches TRBD2 (6 bases). Sequencing was performed on CD4+ or CD8+ T cells sorted from blood, taken in a trial of the OX40 agonist ivuxolimab. The receptor's source is an adult with an advanced solid tumor such as melanoma, head and neck, liver or kidney cancer. CDR3 sequence (DNA): TGTGCCAGCAGAGGGACTGCTTACAATGAGCAGTTCTTC. It is translated as CASRGTAYNEQFF.